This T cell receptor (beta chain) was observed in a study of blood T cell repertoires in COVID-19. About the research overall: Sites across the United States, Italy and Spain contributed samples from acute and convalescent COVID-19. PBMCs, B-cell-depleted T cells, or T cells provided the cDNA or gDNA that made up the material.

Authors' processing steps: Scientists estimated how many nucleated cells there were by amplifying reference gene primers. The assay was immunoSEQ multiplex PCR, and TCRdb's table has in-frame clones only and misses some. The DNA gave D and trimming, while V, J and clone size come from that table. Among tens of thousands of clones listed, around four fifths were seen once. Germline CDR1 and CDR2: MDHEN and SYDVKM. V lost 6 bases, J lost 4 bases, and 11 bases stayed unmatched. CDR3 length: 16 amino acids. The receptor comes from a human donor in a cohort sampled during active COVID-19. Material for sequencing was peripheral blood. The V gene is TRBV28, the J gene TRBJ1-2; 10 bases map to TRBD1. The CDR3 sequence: CASSQSRTGGSYGYTF. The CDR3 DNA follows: TGTGCCAGCAGCCAATCTCGGACAGGGGGATCCTATGGCTACACCTTC.